This TCR beta chain stems from a study of human T cells and chemical hapten exposure. Study-wide results and limits: Healthy individuals' immune responses may differ from those of donors, who had alopecia.

Time point in this sample: pre-sensitization, week 0. Treatment: therapeutic diphenylcyclopropenone sensitization with weekly scalp DPC. The authors extracted total RNA from unfractionated whole blood. This clonotype was counted many times. The antigen remains undetermined. TCRdb called the RACE reads again in MiXCR, with one record for every CDR3 protein. The sample lists roughly 40,000 distinct CDR3 sequences, 9.5% to 15% seen once, with about 5.7% in the top ten. Germline lookup yields CDR1 KGHSH and CDR2 LQKENI. The junction had 2 bases not matched to a gene; V was cut back by 4 bases and J by 1 base. The CDR3 is made up of 17 amino acids.

The gene calls are TRBV18 and TRBJ2-6; 12 nucleotides align to TRBD2. This receptor was identified in a woman aged 30 to 39 with alopecia areata. Some clones in this sample may be carry-over from other donors' samples. The sequences come from whole blood, collected in connection with sensitization to the hapten diphenylcyclopropenone (DPC). CDR3 DNA: TGTGCCAGCTCACTGACTAGCGGGAGTTCTGGGGCCAACGTCCTGACTTTC. It translates to CASSLTSGSSGANVLTF. The full variable domain, completed using reference TRBV18 and TRBJ2-6, is NAGVMQNPRHLVRRRGQEARLRCSPMKGHSHVYWYRQLPEEGLKFMVYLQKENIIDESGMPKERFSAEFPKEGPSILRIQQVVRGDSAAYFCASSLTSGSSGANVLTFGAGSRLTVL.